Included here is one TCR beta chain sequence, with context. Its antigen is unidentified. In germline, CDR1 is MNHNS, CDR2 SASEGT. CDR3 length: 15 residues. Trimming stripped 7 bases from V and 2 bases from J, with 12 bases between. The data stem from a study of cytomegalovirus exposure and HLA in healthy donors. The study, taken as a whole, reports: Most sequenced TCRs were rare (though some public TCRs occurred in many donors). Per a prior analysis, the majority of TCR beta V segments were productive roughly 87% or roughly 30% of the time. A later examination showed that TCR association rates differed by HLA locus, with DRB1 most and HLA-C fewest. As a later analysis revealed, most CMV-associated TCR beta chains appeared HLA-restricted.

With 60 Vbeta and 13 Jbeta primers, the PCR was carried out. TCRdb's copy holds only in-frame clones and misses some; the assay was immunoSEQ multiplex PCR. The sample has about 130,000 clones; roughly 79% are singletons. The chain has TRBV6-1 and TRBJ2-6, with a possible D match to TRBD1 (6 bases). Sequencing was carried out using PBMCs. This TCR was sampled from a boy younger than 10 in good health and CMV-seronegative. The CDR3 DNA reads TGTGCCAGCAAGGATAGGACAGCTGGGGCCAACGTCCTGACTTTC. Its protein product is CASKDRTAGANVLTF.